This T cell receptor beta chain was sequenced in a study of blood T cell repertoires in COVID-19. Study at large: Collection of acute and convalescent COVID-19 samples took place in the United States, Italy and Spain. PBMCs, B-cell-depleted T cells, or T cells provided the cDNA or gDNA that made up the material.

Participant reports of clinical history set cohort assignment. This clone has only one observation. V lost 5 bases, J lost 5 bases, and 10 bases stayed unmatched. This CDR3 is 15 amino acids long. Germline V lookup: CDR1 MDHEN, CDR2 SYDVKM. Original handling: Counts of nucleated cells, estimated from reference gene primer amplification, were obtained. The data were produced by immunoSEQ multiplex PCR, yet TCRdb's version contains in-frame clones alone and is incomplete. V and J calls and clone size are copied from that table; D and trimming were computed from the DNA. The data show around 360,000 clones, roughly nine tenths seen once.

This chain links TRBV28 with TRBJ2-5; 8 nucleotides agree with TRBD1. The origin of this receptor is a woman aged 30 to 39 who had recovered from COVID-19. Sample: PBMCs or T cells enriched from blood (not recorded which). The CDR3 reads CASSIPGTGFETQYF. The CDR3 region has the DNA TGTGCCAGCAGTATTCCCGGGACAGGCTTCGAGACCCAGTACTTC.